This T cell receptor (beta chain) was recorded in a study of T-cell reconstitution after alpha-beta-depleted transplantation in children. During its preparation, the TCRbeta library received unique molecular identifiers. Via MiXCR, TCRdb re-called the PCR reads, giving one row per CDR3 protein. The table has some 490,000 distinct CDR3 sequences, 12% seen once. V shed 2 bases and J shed 7 bases, with 11 bases lying between them. This CDR3 is 13 amino acids long. Germline V gene sequence: CDR1 KGHDR, CDR2 SFDVKD. This clonotype has only a few counts. The receptor comes from a human donor who donated a stem cell graft to a child with combined immunodeficiency. The source material was PBMCs from the stem cell graft donor, sampled from the stem cell graft. The chain is built from TRBV24-1 and TRBJ2-7; D is uncertain. The CDR3 spells CATSDWVSLEQYF. The CDR3 DNA reads as TGTGCCACCAGTGATTGGGTGAGTTTGGAGCAGTACTTC.